This record looks at one T cell receptor (beta chain) sequence and its context. Its matching antigen is unknown. This sample is drawn from a study of early stage breast cancer tumors. Findings and caveats of the study: Enriched TCRB sequences shared across patients were mostly commonly generated sequences. Tumor and normal breast were distinguished via blood comparison in about 90% of the 16 patients.

Measured with immunoSEQ multiplex PCR; TCRdb has only the in-frame clones, and not every one. The sample lists more than 55,000 clones, 60% to 85% occurring once. With V trimmed by 4 bases and J by 1 base, 3 bases remained unmatched. The CDR3 extends over 16 amino acids. Germline CDR1 and CDR2: SGHDT and YYEEEE. The origin of this receptor is a person aged 30-39 years with breast cancer. V and J are TRBV5-6 and TRBJ2-1; TRBD2 agrees at 12 bases. The material sequenced was blood. CDR3 nucleotides: TGTGCCAGCAGCCCAGGACTAGCGGGATCCTACAATGAGCAGTTCTTC. This translates into CASSPGLAGSYNEQFF.